A selection of T cell receptor beta chains follows, all from one sample in a study of blood T cells in healthy people across ages. TCRdb recomputed calls from the 5' RACE reads with MiXCR, one row per CDR3 protein. The table lists roughly 790,000 distinct CDR3 sequences, around 46% of them singletons. Material: blood. All receptors come from a woman aged 60-75 years in good health. CDR3s include the opening cysteine and the closing phenylalanine or tryptophan. D genes are given only for firm matches. Clone size, where shown, is once, few, many, or a class for clones that have expanded.

j_gene | abundance | d_gene | v_gene | CDR3aa | CDR3nt
TRBJ1-5 | NA | NA | TRBV20-1 | CSAAGTWLGQPQHF | TGCAGTGCTGCAGGGACATGGCTTGGTCAGCCCCAGCATTTT
TRBJ2-3 | NA | TRBD1 | TRBV19 | CASRAQQDRITDTQYF | TGTGCCAGTAGAGCCCAGCAGGACAGGATCACAGATACGCAGTATTTT
TRBJ2-3 | few | TRBD1 | TRBV9 | CASSPGQGVHTQYF | TGTGCCAGCAGCCCAGGACAGGGTGTTCATACGCAGTATTTT
TRBJ2-7 | few | TRBD2 | TRBV27 | CASSLGGLASGAYEQYF | TGTGCCAGCAGTTTAGGAGGTCTGGCTAGCGGCGCCTACGAGCAGTACTTC
TRBJ2-2 | few | NA | TRBV4-3 | CASSQDFGELFF | TGCGCCAGCAGCCAAGATTTCGGGGAGCTGTTTTTT
TRBJ1-6 | NA | TRBD1 | TRBV15 | CATSRTGEPSPLHF | TGTGCCACCAGCAGGACAGGGGAACCCTCACCCCTCCACTTT
TRBJ2-4 | few | TRBD1 | TRBV5-1 | CASSFEGTGDIQYF | TGCGCCAGCAGCTTCGAAGGGACAGGGGACATTCAGTACTTC
TRBJ2-3 | many | TRBD2 | TRBV6-1 | CASSSGGTTDTQYF | TGTGCCAGCAGTAGCGGGGGGACCACAGATACGCAGTATTTT
TRBJ2-5 | NA | TRBD2 | TRBV7-2 | CANSLWGAGNQETQYF | TGTGCCAACAGCTTATGGGGAGCGGGGAACCAAGAGACCCAGTACTTC
TRBJ2-1 | NA | TRBD2 | TRBV3-1 | CASSPRLAGHEQFF | TGTGCCAGCAGCCCCAGACTAGCGGGGCATGAGCAGTTCTTC
TRBJ2-1 | NA | NA | TRBV6-2/TRBV6-3 | CASSYSLGTTYNEQFF | TGTGCCAGCAGTTACTCATTGGGGACGACCTACAATGAGCAGTTCTTC
TRBJ2-3 | NA | TRBD1 | TRBV5-5 | CASSRGQGAVRDTQYF | TGTGCCAGCAGCCGGGGACAGGGGGCTGTCCGGGATACGCAGTATTTT
TRBJ2-7 | NA | TRBD1 | TRBV7-2 | CASSRTGAWMSSYEQYF | TGTGCCAGCAGCCGAACAGGGGCCTGGATGAGCTCCTACGAGCAGTACTTC
TRBJ2-7 | NA | TRBD1 | TRBV27 | CASSVRQGTGSYEQYF | TGTGCCAGCAGTGTAAGACAGGGCACCGGCTCCTACGAGCAGTACTTC
TRBJ2-1 | few | TRBD1 | TRBV28 | CASNPGTGNEQFF | TGTGCCAGCAACCCTGGGACAGGCAATGAGCAGTTCTTC
TRBJ2-5 | NA | NA | TRBV7-9 | CASSPLLQEGETQYF | TGTGCCAGCAGCCCGTTGCTGCAGGAGGGGGAGACCCAGTACTTC
TRBJ2-1 | many | NA | TRBV29-1 | CSGTATNNEQFF | TGCAGCGGGACAGCCACCAACAATGAGCAGTTCTTC
TRBJ2-7 | many | TRBD2 | TRBV6-6 | CASSPLAGAYEQYF | TGTGCCAGCAGCCCGCTAGCGGGAGCGTACGAGCAGTACTTC
TRBJ1-5 | NA | NA | TRBV20-1 | CSASGRVGQPQHF | TGCAGTGCTAGCGGACGGGTCGGGCAGCCCCAGCATTTT
TRBJ2-7 | few | NA | TRBV7-8 | CASSPLGSGSYEQYF | TGTGCCAGCAGCCCCCTCGGGAGCGGCTCCTACGAGCAGTACTTC
TRBJ2-6 | few | NA | TRBV2 | CASRLTVSGANVLTF | TGTGCCAGCAGACTCACAGTCTCTGGGGCCAACGTCCTGACTTTC
TRBJ2-3 | few | NA | TRBV20-1 | CSASGLEGVSTDTQYF | TGCAGTGCCTCGGGACTCGAGGGGGTCAGCACAGATACGCAGTATTTT
TRBJ2-3 | NA | NA | TRBV29-1 | CSVKGVSTDTQYF | TGCAGCGTTAAGGGGGTTTCCACAGATACGCAGTATTTT
TRBJ2-1 | NA | TRBD2 | TRBV7-9 | CASSSRGGGAYNEQFF | TGTGCCAGCAGCTCCCGGGGCGGGGGGGCCTACAATGAGCAGTTCTTC
TRBJ2-5 | NA | TRBD1 | TRBV7-3 | CASSLGTGGEGETQYF | TGTGCCAGCAGCTTGGGGACAGGGGGCGAGGGGGAGACCCAGTACTTC
TRBJ2-7 | many | TRBD2 | TRBV20-1 | CSARGGGEQYF | TGCAGTGCTAGGGGGGGGGGAGAGCAGTACTTC
TRBJ2-3 | NA | TRBD2 | TRBV20-1 | CSAREGLATGTQYF | TGCAGTGCTAGAGAAGGACTAGCAACAGGTACGCAGTATTTT
TRBJ2-1 | few | NA | TRBV7-9 | CASSLDSGGNDEQFF | TGTGCCAGCAGCTTAGATTCCGGGGGTAACGATGAGCAGTTCTTC
TRBJ2-3 | NA | TRBD2 | TRBV20-1 | CGAVPGLAEITDTQYF | TGCGGTGCTGTCCCGGGACTAGCGGAGATCACAGATACGCAGTATTTT
TRBJ2-2 | NA | NA | TRBV3-1 | CASSPPELVLLHTGELFF | TGTGCCAGCAGCCCCCCTGAGCTAGTCCTTCTACACACCGGGGAGCTGTTTTTT
TRBJ2-4 | few | NA | TRBV7-2 | CASSLTGVTRLYF | TGTGCCAGCAGCTTAACGGGGGTCACCAGGCTGTACTTC
TRBJ2-3 | few | NA | TRBV7-2 | CASSPKIIGTDTQYF | TGTGCCAGCAGCCCGAAGATCATCGGGACAGATACGCAGTATTTT
TRBJ2-3 | NA | NA | TRBV12-3/TRBV12-4 | CVSSFAQSYSTDTQYF | TGTGTCAGCAGTTTCGCGCAGAGTTATAGCACAGATACGCAGTATTTT
TRBJ2-1 | few | TRBD2 | TRBV6-6 | CASSSFSGGASYNEQFF | TGTGCCAGCAGTTCTTTTAGCGGGGGGGCCTCCTACAATGAGCAGTTCTTC
TRBJ1-6 | NA | NA | TRBV12-3/TRBV12-4 | CASSLAENSSLHF | TGTGCCAGCAGTTTGGCCGAGAATTCATCCCTCCACTTT
TRBJ1-5 | NA | NA | TRBV21-1 | CASSKEEAFYQPQHF | TGTGCCAGCAGCAAAGAGGAGGCATTTTATCAGCCCCAGCATTTT
TRBJ2-7 | NA | NA | TRBV4-3 | CASSQEGDRTTYEQYF | TGCGCCAGCAGCCAAGAAGGCGACAGGACCACCTACGAGCAGTACTTC
TRBJ1-1 | once | NA | TRBV3-1 | CASKDRYTEAFF | TGTGCCAGCAAGGACCGGTACACTGAAGCTTTCTTT
TRBJ2-2 | NA | TRBD1 | TRBV6-1 | CASISGTGGTYELFF | TGTGCCAGCATTTCCGGGACAGGGGGGACTTACGAGCTGTTTTTT
TRBJ2-7 | NA | TRBD1 | TRBV29-1 | CSVEGGQDPELSYEQYF | TGCAGCGTTGAAGGGGGACAGGACCCAGAACTCTCCTACGAGCAGTACTTC
TRBJ2-1 | NA | NA | TRBV2 | CASRERLYNEQFF | TGTGCCAGCAGAGAACGACTGTACAATGAGCAGTTCTTC
TRBJ1-1 | once | NA | TRBV25-1 | CASRGGSTEAFF | TGTGCCAGCCGGGGAGGTAGCACTGAAGCTTTCTTT
TRBJ1-4 | few | NA | TRBV2 | CASTATFRGGSWKLFF | TGTGCCAGCACAGCCACCTTCAGGGGCGGGAGCTGGAAACTGTTTTTT
TRBJ1-5 | NA | NA | TRBV10-3 | CAISGEDTHQPQHF | TGTGCCATCAGTGGGGAAGACACCCATCAGCCCCAGCATTTT
TRBJ2-7 | NA | NA | TRBV9 | CASSVTETTEGNEQYF | TGTGCCAGCAGCGTAACCGAGACTACCGAGGGGAACGAGCAGTACTTC
TRBJ2-3 | NA | NA | TRBV6-2/TRBV6-3 | CASSRQVFDFRTDTQYF | TGTGCCAGCAGTCGGCAGGTCTTTGACTTCCGCACAGATACGCAGTATTTT
TRBJ2-7 | NA | TRBD2 | TRBV7-6 | CASSLGTSGSHEQYF | TGTGCCAGCAGCTTAGGGACTAGCGGGAGCCACGAGCAGTACTTC
TRBJ1-5 | once | NA | TRBV6-5 | CASSVSEDQPQHF | TGTGCCAGCAGTGTGTCCGAGGATCAGCCCCAGCATTTT
TRBJ2-5 | NA | TRBD1 | TRBV11-2 | CASSDNRGGVTQYF | TGTGCCAGCAGTGATAACAGGGGTGGTGTGACCCAGTACTTC
TRBJ2-5 | NA | TRBD2 | TRBV7-2 | CAGNLMAGVGETQYF | TGTGCCGGCAACCTTATGGCGGGAGTAGGAGAGACCCAGTACTTC
TRBJ2-5 | few | TRBD2 | TRBV6-2/TRBV6-3 | CASSKRLAGNAETQYF | TGTGCCAGCAGTAAACGACTAGCGGGCAACGCGGAGACCCAGTACTTC
TRBJ2-1 | NA | TRBD2 | TRBV7-2 | CASSLVRTSGLSYNEQFF | TGTGCCAGCAGCTTAGTTAGGACTAGCGGGCTCTCCTACAATGAGCAGTTCTTC
TRBJ2-1 | few | TRBD2 | TRBV12-3/TRBV12-4 | CAIEAGDESEQFF | TGTGCTATCGAGGCGGGAGACGAGAGTGAGCAGTTCTTC
TRBJ2-1 | few | TRBD2 | TRBV29-1 | CSSSGGQAPVNEQFF | TGCAGCTCCTCGGGGGGTCAGGCGCCGGTCAATGAGCAGTTCTTC
TRBJ2-7 | NA | TRBD2 | TRBV7-2 | CASSLGLAKPYEQYF | TGTGCCAGCAGCTTAGGACTAGCGAAACCGTACGAGCAGTACTTC
TRBJ2-7 | NA | TRBD2 | TRBV20-1 | CGANGLAGGNEQYF | TGCGGCGCAAATGGACTAGCGGGAGGCAATGAGCAGTACTTC
TRBJ2-1 | NA | NA | TRBV27 | CASSFADRTYNEQFF | TGTGCCAGCAGTTTCGCAGACAGAACTTACAATGAGCAGTTCTTC
TRBJ2-7 | NA | TRBD1 | TRBV29-1 | CSLTGVSYEQYF | TGCAGCCTGACAGGGGTTTCCTACGAGCAGTACTTC